This T cell receptor beta chain was found in a study of cytomegalovirus exposure and HLA in healthy donors. Broader study findings: A missense DCLRE1C variant was associated with V- and J-gene trimming of TCR beta chains in a later analysis, and an independent cohort replicated the association.

The CDR3 is made up of 14 amino acids. The ends were cut back, 0 bases at V and 5 bases at J, with 7 bases in the middle. Germline CDR1 reads KGHSH; CDR2 reads LQKENI. As regards this clone: Its antigen is undetermined.

The primer mix had 60 Vbeta and 13 Jbeta primers. Sequencing was performed with immunoSEQ multiplex PCR; in TCRdb, only in-frame clones are kept and a portion is missing. The sample lists about 130,000 clones, 65% to 85% occurring once. The chain employs TRBV18 and TRBJ1-4; D gene ambiguous. This clonotype originated in a woman in her 40s in good health and CMV-seronegative. The sample was PBMCs. The CDR3 spells CASSPPEMNEKLFF. Written as DNA, the CDR3 is TGTGCCAGCTCACCACCGGAGATGAATGAAAAACTGTTTTTT.